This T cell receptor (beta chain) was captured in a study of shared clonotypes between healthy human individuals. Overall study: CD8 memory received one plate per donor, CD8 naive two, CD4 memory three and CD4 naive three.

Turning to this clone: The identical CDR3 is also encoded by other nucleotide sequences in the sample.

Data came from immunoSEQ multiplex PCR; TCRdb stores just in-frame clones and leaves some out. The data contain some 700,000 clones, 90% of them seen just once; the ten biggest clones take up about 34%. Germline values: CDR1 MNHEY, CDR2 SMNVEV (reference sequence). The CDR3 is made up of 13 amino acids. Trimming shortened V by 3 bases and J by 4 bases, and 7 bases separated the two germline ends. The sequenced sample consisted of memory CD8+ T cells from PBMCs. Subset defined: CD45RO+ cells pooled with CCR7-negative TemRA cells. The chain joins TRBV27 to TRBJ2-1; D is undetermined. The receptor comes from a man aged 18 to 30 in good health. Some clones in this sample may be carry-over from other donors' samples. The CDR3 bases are TGTGCCAGCAGTTTTAGTCGGTACAATGAGCAGTTCTTC. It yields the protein CASSFSRYNEQFF.